This is a list of T cell receptor beta chains from one sample in a study of beta chain features in type 1 diabetes. The method was immunoSEQ multiplex PCR; TCRdb's version includes in-frame clones alone and lacks a portion of them. This sample has about 150,000 clones, with about 9.4% found just once. Sample: central memory CD4+ T cells from blood. The origin of the receptors is a man aged 25-45 years with type 1 diabetes. The CDR3 runs from the conserved cysteine through the conserved F or W. Each record gives: D gene, clone size, V gene, J gene, CDR3 protein, CDR3 DNA. The D gene is left open where the match is weak. Expanded clones are given a class, and other clones once, few, many or no size at all.

d_gene: TRBD2
abundance: few
v_gene: TRBV6-6
j_gene: TRBJ2-7
CDR3aa: CASSRGDEQYF
CDR3nt: TGTGCCAGCAGCCGGGGGGACGAGCAGTACTTC

d_gene: -
abundance: -
v_gene: TRBV15
j_gene: TRBJ2-1
CDR3aa: CATSRDLSSYNEQFF
CDR3nt: TGTGCCACCAGCAGAGATCTGAGCTCCTACAATGAGCAGTTCTTC

d_gene: -
abundance: -
v_gene: TRBV7-3
j_gene: TRBJ2-5
CDR3aa: CASSLSGHPKTQYF
CDR3nt: TGTGCCAGCAGCTTATCAGGACACCCCAAGACCCAGTACTTC

d_gene: TRBD1
abundance: -
v_gene: TRBV7-3
j_gene: TRBJ2-3
CDR3aa: CASSLGRGLPADTQYF
CDR3nt: TGTGCCAGCAGCTTAGGAAGGGGGCTCCCTGCGGATACGCAGTATTTT

d_gene: TRBD1
abundance: few
v_gene: TRBV7-9
j_gene: TRBJ2-5
CDR3aa: CASSVNTGGGRETQYF
CDR3nt: TGTGCCAGCAGCGTTAATACAGGGGGTGGCCGCGAGACCCAGTACTTC

d_gene: -
abundance: -
v_gene: TRBV28
j_gene: TRBJ2-1
CDR3aa: CASSPPAGSSYNEQFF
CDR3nt: TGTGCCAGCAGTCCACCGGCGGGATCTTCCTACAATGAGCAGTTCTTC

d_gene: TRBD2
abundance: -
v_gene: TRBV15
j_gene: TRBJ2-2
CDR3aa: CATSRDKASGITGELFF
CDR3nt: TGTGCCACCAGCAGAGATAAGGCTAGCGGGATCACCGGGGAGCTGTTTTTT

d_gene: TRBD2
abundance: few
v_gene: TRBV9
j_gene: TRBJ2-7
CDR3aa: CASSPRNSGSTYEQYF
CDR3nt: TGTGCCAGCAGCCCCCGTAATAGCGGGAGTACCTACGAGCAGTACTTC

d_gene: -
abundance: few
v_gene: TRBV28
j_gene: TRBJ2-5
CDR3aa: CASSVPEVQTQYF
CDR3nt: TGTGCCAGCAGTGTCCCCGAGGTGCAGACCCAGTACTTC

d_gene: -
abundance: few
v_gene: TRBV18
j_gene: TRBJ1-5
CDR3aa: CASSRYEQPQHF
CDR3nt: TGTGCCAGCTCACGATACGAGCAGCCCCAGCATTTT

d_gene: TRBD1
abundance: few
v_gene: TRBV6-6
j_gene: TRBJ1-2
CDR3aa: CASTIERQGLDGYTF
CDR3nt: TGTGCCAGCACTATAGAAAGACAGGGGCTCGATGGCTACACCTTC

d_gene: TRBD1
abundance: -
v_gene: TRBV14
j_gene: TRBJ2-1
CDR3aa: CASSPDRGAYNEQFF
CDR3nt: TGTGCCAGCAGCCCAGACAGGGGGGCCTACAATGAGCAGTTCTTC

d_gene: TRBD2
abundance: -
v_gene: TRBV11-2
j_gene: TRBJ2-3
CDR3aa: CASSRGLAADTQYF
CDR3nt: TGTGCCAGCAGCCGGGGACTAGCGGCAGATACGCAGTATTTT

d_gene: -
abundance: -
v_gene: TRBV7-2
j_gene: TRBJ2-7
CDR3aa: CASSEYGPVDEQYF
CDR3nt: TGTGCCAGCAGCGAATACGGTCCGGTCGACGAGCAGTACTTC

d_gene: TRBD2
abundance: few
v_gene: TRBV5-1
j_gene: TRBJ2-1
CDR3aa: CASKSRTSDNEQFF
CDR3nt: TGCGCCAGCAAAAGCCGGACTAGCGACAATGAGCAGTTCTTC

d_gene: -
abundance: -
v_gene: TRBV19
j_gene: TRBJ2-1
CDR3aa: CASKAGGSYNEQFF
CDR3nt: TGTGCCAGCAAAGCGGGCGGGTCCTACAATGAGCAGTTCTTC

d_gene: TRBD2
abundance: -
v_gene: TRBV7-9
j_gene: TRBJ2-3
CDR3aa: CASSHSGSAGDTQYF
CDR3nt: TGTGCCAGCAGCCATAGCGGGAGTGCAGGAGATACGCAGTATTTT

d_gene: TRBD2
abundance: few
v_gene: TRBV5-4
j_gene: TRBJ2-1
CDR3aa: CASSLGTSGKSSYNEQFF
CDR3nt: TGTGCCAGCAGCTTGGGGACTAGCGGGAAAAGCTCCTACAATGAGCAGTTCTTC

d_gene: -
abundance: few
v_gene: TRBV27
j_gene: TRBJ1-2
CDR3aa: CASSLTGGYGYTF
CDR3nt: TGTGCCAGCAGTCTTACGGGGGGATATGGCTACACCTTC

d_gene: -
abundance: few
v_gene: TRBV4-3
j_gene: TRBJ2-2
CDR3aa: CASSPGDLENTGELFF
CDR3nt: TGCGCCAGCAGTCCTGGCGACCTAGAAAACACCGGGGAGCTGTTTTTT

d_gene: TRBD1
abundance: -
v_gene: TRBV29-1
j_gene: TRBJ1-1
CDR3aa: CSTGQGWTNTEAFF
CDR3nt: TGCAGCACAGGACAGGGGTGGACGAACACTGAAGCTTTCTTT

d_gene: TRBD1
abundance: -
v_gene: TRBV18
j_gene: TRBJ1-4
CDR3aa: CASSRQGSNEKLFF
CDR3nt: TGTGCCAGCTCACGACAGGGGTCGAATGAAAAACTGTTTTTT